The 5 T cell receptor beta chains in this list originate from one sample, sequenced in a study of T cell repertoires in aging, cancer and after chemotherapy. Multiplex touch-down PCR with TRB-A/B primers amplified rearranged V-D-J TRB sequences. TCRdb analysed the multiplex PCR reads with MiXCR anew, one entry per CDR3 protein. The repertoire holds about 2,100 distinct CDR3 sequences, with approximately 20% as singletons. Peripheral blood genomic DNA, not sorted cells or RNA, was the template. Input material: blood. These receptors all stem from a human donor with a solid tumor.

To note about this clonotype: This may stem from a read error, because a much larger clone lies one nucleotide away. The CDR3 region has the DNA TGTGCCAGCAATGGAGGGACAGGGCCAATAGCCAAAAACATTCAGTACTTC. It yields the protein CASNGGTGPIAKNIQYF. V and J are TRBV6-2 or TRBV6-3 and TRBJ2-4, with TRBD1 identical over 9 bases. V trimming: 7 bases; J trimming: 0 bases; junction bases outside the gene matches: 10. The CDR3 is 17 residues long. CDR1 is MNHEY, CDR2 SVGEGT, per germline.

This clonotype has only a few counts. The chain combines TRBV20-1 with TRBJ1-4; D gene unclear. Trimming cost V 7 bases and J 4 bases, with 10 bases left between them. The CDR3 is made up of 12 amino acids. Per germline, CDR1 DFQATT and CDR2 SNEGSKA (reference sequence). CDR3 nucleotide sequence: TGCAGTGTAAGGGAGCTTAATGAAAAACTGTTTTTT. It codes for CSVRELNEKLFF.

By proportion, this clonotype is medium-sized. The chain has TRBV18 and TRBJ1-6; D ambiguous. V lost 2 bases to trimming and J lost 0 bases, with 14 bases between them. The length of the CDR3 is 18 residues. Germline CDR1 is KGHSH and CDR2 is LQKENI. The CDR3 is CASSPTKILSSYNSPLHF. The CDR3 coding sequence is TGTGCCAGCTCACCAACGAAAATCCTTAGCTCCTATAATTCACCCCTCCACTTT.

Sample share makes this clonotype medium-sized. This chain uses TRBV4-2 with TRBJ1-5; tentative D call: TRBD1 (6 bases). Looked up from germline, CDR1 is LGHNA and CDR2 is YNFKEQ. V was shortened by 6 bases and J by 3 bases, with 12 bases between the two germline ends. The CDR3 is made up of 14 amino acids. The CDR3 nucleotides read TGTGCCAGCAGTCCCAGGGGTGTCAATCAGCCCCAGCATTTT. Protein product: CASSPRGVNQPQHF.

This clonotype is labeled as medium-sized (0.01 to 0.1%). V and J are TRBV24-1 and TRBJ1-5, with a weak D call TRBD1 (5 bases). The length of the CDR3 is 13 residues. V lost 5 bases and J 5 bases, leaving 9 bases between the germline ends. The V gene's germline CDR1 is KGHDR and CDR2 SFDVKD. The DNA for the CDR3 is TGTGCCACCAGTGTCGGGGCGGATCAGCCCCAGCATTTT. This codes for CATSVGADQPQHF.